These 28 T cell receptor beta chains share one sample of origin, sequenced in a study of beta chain features in type 1 diabetes. Study conclusions and caveats: Significant though moderate, a shortening of TCRB CDR3s appeared in all four CD4+ subsets of Type 1 diabetes patients.

The investigators reverse transcribed all of the isolated RNA, so they sequenced expressed TCRB transcripts. The data were produced by immunoSEQ multiplex PCR, yet TCRdb's version contains in-frame clones alone and is incomplete. The repertoire includes roughly 240,000 clones, approximately 25% of them detected once, and around 0.012% sits in the top ten. Antigens of these TCRs are unknown. The sample was naive CD4+ T cells from blood. The origin of the receptors is a woman between 25 and 40 years old with type 1 diabetes.

This clone has only one observation. This chain joins TRBV7-9 and TRBJ1-1, with D possibly matching TRBD1 (6 bases). This CDR3 has 17 residues. Germline assignment: CDR1 SEHNR and CDR2 FQNEAQ (reference sequence). Trimming stripped 5 bases from V and 1 base from J, with 20 bases between. The CDR3 spells CASSDKLRDNWNTEAFF. Here the CDR3 DNA reads TGTGCCAGCAGCGACAAACTCCGGGACAACTGGAACACTGAAGCTTTCTTT.

The sample holds a few counts of this clone. The rearrangement uses TRBV28 and TRBJ2-2; unclear D gene. The CDR3 is 12 amino acids. Trimming cost V 2 bases and J 9 bases, with 7 bases left between them. Germline CDR1 and CDR2: MDHEN and SYDVKM. The CDR3 sequence: CASSLRSRELFF. CDR3 DNA sequence: TGTGCCAGCAGTTTAAGAAGCCGGGAGCTGTTTTTT.

This CDR3 reads CASSSPPQFNNEQFF. In DNA form, the CDR3 reads TGTGCCAGCAGCTCCCCCCCCCAGTTCAACAATGAGCAGTTCTTC. This chain uses TRBV7-2 with TRBJ2-1; D ambiguous. Germline assignment: CDR1 SGHTA and CDR2 FQGNSA. The CDR3 spans 15 residues. Trimming took off 4 bases at V and 5 bases at J, with 15 bases between the two ends.

The count of this clone is one. The chain links TRBV30 to TRBJ2-4, with a weak D call TRBD2 (5 bases). V was clipped by 3 bases and J by 0 bases, with 12 bases between them. The CDR3 extends over 15 amino acids. Germline CDR1 and CDR2: GTSNPN and SVGIG (reference sequence). The chain's CDR3 is CAWSRVAGAKNIQYF. CDR3 in DNA: TGTGCCTGGAGCCGTGTCGCGGGAGCCAAAAACATTCAGTACTTC.

This clone was counted between two and nine times. This rearrangement joins TRBV5-5 to TRBJ2-5, with D perhaps TRBD2 (5 bases). Trimming shortened V by 4 bases and J by 5 bases, and 15 bases separated the two germline ends. The length of the CDR3 is 14 residues. In germline, CDR1 is SGHKS, CDR2 YYEKEE (reference sequence). CDR3 bases: TGTGCCAGCAGCCCCGGGGTTTCTGTCGAGACCCAGTACTTC. It is translated as CASSPGVSVETQYF.

J is TRBJ2-5 and V is TRBV5-1; no definite D call. Germline CDR1 reads SGHRS; CDR2 reads YFSETQ. The CDR3 extends over 14 amino acids. V was cut by 1 base and J by 2 bases, with 9 bases left in between. CDR3 DNA sequence: TGCGCCAGCAGCTTGCATTTCGGTCAAGAGACCCAGTACTTC. It is translated as CASSLHFGQETQYF.

The rearrangement uses TRBV18 and TRBJ2-1; 11 nucleotides agree with TRBD2. V shed 6 bases and J 8 bases; nucleotides not matched to a gene: 9. The V gene's germline CDR1 is KGHSH and CDR2 LQKENI. This CDR3 comprises 15 residues. The CDR3 DNA reads TGTGCCAGCTCGCCCACTAGCGGGAGCTCTCATGAGCAGTTCTTC. It yields the protein CASSPTSGSSHEQFF.

This clone was seen a few times. The J gene is TRBJ1-1, the V gene TRBV7-9; the D gene is possibly TRBD1 (6 bases). CDR3 length: 14 amino acids. Trimming shortened V by 2 bases and J by 3 bases, and 10 bases separated the two germline ends. Looked up from germline, CDR1 is SEHNR and CDR2 is FQNEAQ (reference sequence). The CDR3 loop reads CASSLMGADTEAFF. The DNA for the CDR3 is TGTGCCAGCAGCTTAATGGGGGCTGACACTGAAGCTTTCTTT. The full variable domain, in which reference TRBV7-9 and TRBJ1-1 provide the parts outside the CDR3, is DTGVSQNPRHKITKRGQNVTFRCDPISEHNRLYWYRQTLGQGPEFLTYFQNEAQLEKSRLLSDRFSAERPKGSFSTLEIQRTEQGDSAMYLCASSLMGADTEAFFGQGTRLTVV.

The rearrangement links TRBV18 to TRBJ1-2; 8 bases agree with TRBD1. The germline V gene encodes CDR1 KGHSH and CDR2 LQKENI. V shed 2 bases and J 1 base; nucleotides not matched to a gene: 6. The CDR3 totals 16 residues. CDR3 loop: CASSPDGTGINYGYTF. Here the CDR3 DNA reads TGTGCCAGCTCACCAGATGGGACAGGTATTAACTATGGCTACACCTTC.

This clone was observed a few times. The V gene is TRBV5-6, the J gene TRBJ2-1; TRBD1 is a possible D gene (5 bases). CDR1 and CDR2 from the germline V gene are SGHDT and YYEEEE. Trimming shortened V by 4 bases and J by 8 bases, and 10 bases separated the two germline ends. CDR3 length equals 12 residues. For the CDR3, the DNA is TGTGCCAGCAGCCCTCAGGGTTATGAGCAGTTCTTC. It yields the protein CASSPQGYEQFF.

This clone occurred a few times. The chain links TRBV5-4 to TRBJ2-1, with 11 bases matching TRBD2. Germline-derived CDR1 and CDR2 are SGHNT and YYREEE (reference sequence). The CDR3 totals 15 residues. V dropped 3 bases and J dropped 7; count of bases not matched to a gene: 6. The CDR3 nucleotides read TGTGCCAGCAGCTCACTAGCGGGAGTATGGAATGAGCAGTTCTTC. Amino acid sequence: CASSSLAGVWNEQFF.

The chain links TRBV7-8 to TRBJ2-4; D perhaps matches TRBD1 (6 bases). Germline loops: CDR1 SGHVS, CDR2 FQNEAQ. The V gene lost 2 bases and the J gene lost 6 bases, with 8 bases spanning the gap. CDR3 length: 13 residues. The CDR3 coding sequence is TGTGCCAGCAGCTTAACAGGGTCAAACATTCAGTACTTC. This codes for CASSLTGSNIQYF.

The rearrangement uses TRBV4-1 and TRBJ1-1, with unresolved D. The CDR3 has 12 residues. V shed 4 bases and J shed 8 bases, with 11 bases lying between them. Germline CDR1 is MGHRA and CDR2 is YSYEKL. In DNA form, the CDR3 reads TGCGCCAGCAGCCGGTACGAGAGGGAAGCTTTCTTT. Protein: CASSRYEREAFF.

V is TRBV19 and J is TRBJ2-1; maybe TRBD2 (5 bases). The CDR3 is 14 amino acids. From germline, CDR1 is LNHDA and CDR2 SQIVND (reference sequence). V was shortened by 6 bases and J by 5 bases, with 14 bases between the two germline ends. CDR3 nucleotide sequence: TGTGCCAGTAGGAAACTAGGGAGAAACAATGAGCAGTTCTTC. This codes for CASRKLGRNNEQFF.

The chain recombines TRBV5-1 with TRBJ2-1, with 10 bases lining up with TRBD2. The germline gives CDR1 SGHRS, CDR2 YFSETQ. Trimming at V came to 4 bases and at J to 8 bases, leaving 9 bases not matched to a gene. This CDR3 contains 15 residues. As DNA, the CDR3 is TGCGCCAGCAGCGTCGAAGCGGGAGGGTGGGATGAGCAGTTCTTC. Its protein product is CASSVEAGGWDEQFF.

This clone was counted between two and nine times. The chain has TRBV18 and TRBJ1-1; no definite D call. Per germline, CDR1 KGHSH and CDR2 LQKENI. V was shortened by 3 bases and J by 3 bases, with 8 bases between the two germline ends. This CDR3 is 13 amino acids long. The CDR3 nucleotides read TGTGCCAGCTCACCGACATCTGACACTGAAGCTTTCTTT. Protein: CASSPTSDTEAFF.

This clone was counted between two and nine times. V is TRBV29-1 and J is TRBJ2-2, with D perhaps matching TRBD1 (5 bases). With 5 bases removed from V and 2 bases from J, the gap between germline ends came to 12 bases. This CDR3 is 14 amino acids long. Germline values: CDR1 SQVTM, CDR2 ANQGSEA. CDR3 bases: TGCAGCGTTTCCCCCCAGGGTAACACCGGGGAGCTGTTTTTT. Translation: CSVSPQGNTGELFF.

This chain joins TRBV19 and TRBJ1-1; D call uncertain. This CDR3 comprises 13 residues. The germline gives CDR1 LNHDA, CDR2 SQIVND (reference sequence). Trimming stripped 3 bases from V and 11 bases from J, with 16 bases between. CDR3 protein: CASSMDQGSSAFF. DNA for the CDR3: TGTGCCAGTAGTATGGATCAAGGGAGCTCGGCTTTCTTT.

The rearrangement joins TRBV30 to TRBJ2-3; 8 bases fit TRBD2. V lost 2 bases to trimming and J lost 5 bases; unmatched junction nucleotides: 9. In germline, CDR1 is GTSNPN, CDR2 SVGIG (reference sequence). The CDR3 contains 15 residues. CDR3 sequence reads: CAWSRSGSSVDTQYF. The CDR3 nucleotides are TGTGCCTGGAGTAGGAGCGGGAGTTCGGTAGATACGCAGTATTTT. Drawing the rest from reference TRBV30 and TRBJ2-3, the complete variable domain is SQTIHQWPATLVQPVGSPLSLECTVEGTSNPNLYWYRQAAGRGLQLLFYSVGIGQISSEVPQNLSASRPQDRQFILSSKKLLLSDSGFYLCAWSRSGSSVDTQYFGPGTRLTVL.

There are a few counts of this clone. The rearrangement uses TRBV7-2 and TRBJ2-5; D remains ambiguous. This CDR3 spans 14 amino acids. Trimming took off 0 bases at V and 1 base at J, with 6 bases between the two ends. Germline V gene sequence: CDR1 SGHTA, CDR2 FQGNSA. CDR3 sequence: CASSLAPGQETQYF. CDR3 sequence (DNA): TGTGCCAGCAGCTTAGCGCCAGGCCAAGAGACCCAGTACTTC.

The chain employs TRBV6-1 and TRBJ1-3, with TRBD1 as a possible D gene (5 bases). The CDR3 has 17 residues. Germline values: CDR1 MNHNS, CDR2 SASEGT. Trimming cost V 2 bases and J 0 bases, with 14 bases left between them. The CDR3 sequence: CASSESRQPSSGNTIYF. The CDR3 nucleotides read TGTGCCAGCAGTGAATCTAGACAGCCCAGCTCTGGAAACACCATATATTTT.

This clone was recorded a few times. The chain joins TRBV14 to TRBJ2-1; D unresolved. This CDR3 is built from 14 residues. CDR1 SGHDN and CDR2 FVKESK come from the germline V gene. V lost 4 bases, J lost 10 bases, and 17 bases lay in between. The CDR3 here is CASSPFSHDSEQFF. CDR3 DNA sequence: TGTGCCAGCAGCCCCTTCTCCCACGATAGCGAGCAGTTCTTC.

The V gene is TRBV5-1, the J gene TRBJ2-5; perhaps TRBD1 as D (5 bases). Trimming took off 6 bases at V and 5 bases at J, with 17 bases between the two ends. The CDR3 is 14 residues long. Germline CDR1 SGHRS, CDR2 YFSETQ. CDR3 sequence: CASILEPGAETQYF. Here the CDR3 DNA reads TGCGCCAGCATCCTAGAACCTGGGGCGGAGACCCAGTACTTC.

Only a few counts were recorded for this clone. The chain couples TRBV19 to TRBJ1-3; D remains ambiguous. V lost 2 bases, J lost 0 bases, and 8 bases lay in between. Per the germline V gene, CDR1 is LNHDA and CDR2 is SQIVND (reference sequence). There are 15 residues in the CDR3. The CDR3 spells CASSITDHSGNTIYF. The CDR3 DNA follows: TGTGCCAGTAGTATAACTGATCACTCTGGAAACACCATATATTTT. Looking up the rest from reference TRBV19 and TRBJ1-3 gives the full variable domain: DGGITQSPKYLFRKEGQNVTLSCEQNLNHDAMYWYRQDPGQGLRLIYYSQIVNDFQKGDIAEGYSVSREKKESFPLTVTSAQKNPTAFYLCASSITDHSGNTIYFGEGSWLTVV.

The chain joins TRBV7-9 to TRBJ2-3; the D is unclear. Trimming left V 5 bases short and J 0 bases short, with 12 bases between. CDR1 is SEHNR and CDR2 is FQNEAQ in the germline V gene (reference sequence). The CDR3 has 15 amino acids. CDR3: CASSPRASSTDTQYF. The CDR3 nucleotides read TGTGCCAGCAGCCCTAGAGCTTCTAGCACAGATACGCAGTATTTT.

There are a few counts of this clone. This sequence joins TRBV27 and TRBJ2-7, with 8 bases aligning to TRBD1. This CDR3 spans 14 amino acids. The V and J ends lost 7 bases and 9 bases, in that order; junction bases with no gene match: 14. Germline CDR1 MNHEY, CDR2 SMNVEV (reference sequence). CDR3 in amino acids: CASNDRGPRDWQYF. CDR3 sequence (DNA): TGTGCCAGCAATGACAGGGGCCCACGGGATTGGCAGTACTTC.

This clone has a handful of counts. The genes are TRBV5-1 and TRBJ2-1; 7 nucleotides align to TRBD1. Germline-derived CDR1 and CDR2 are SGHRS and YFSETQ. V trimming: 1 base; J trimming: 9 bases; junction bases outside the gene matches: 10. This CDR3 spans 15 amino acids. The CDR3 DNA reads as TGCGCCAGCAGCTTGCAAGGGACAGTCGGCGGTGAGCAGTTCTTC. It yields the protein CASSLQGTVGGEQFF.

V usage is TRBV9 and J usage is TRBJ1-1, with a tentative D call TRBD1 (6 bases). CDR1 is SGDLS and CDR2 is YYNGEE in the germline V gene. CDR3 length: 15 amino acids. Between the trimmed V and J ends, which lost 4 bases and 1 base, there was a span of 14 bases. The CDR3 sequence: CASSPGVTANTEAFF. For the CDR3, the DNA is TGTGCCAGCAGCCCAGGGGTGACGGCGAACACTGAAGCTTTCTTT.